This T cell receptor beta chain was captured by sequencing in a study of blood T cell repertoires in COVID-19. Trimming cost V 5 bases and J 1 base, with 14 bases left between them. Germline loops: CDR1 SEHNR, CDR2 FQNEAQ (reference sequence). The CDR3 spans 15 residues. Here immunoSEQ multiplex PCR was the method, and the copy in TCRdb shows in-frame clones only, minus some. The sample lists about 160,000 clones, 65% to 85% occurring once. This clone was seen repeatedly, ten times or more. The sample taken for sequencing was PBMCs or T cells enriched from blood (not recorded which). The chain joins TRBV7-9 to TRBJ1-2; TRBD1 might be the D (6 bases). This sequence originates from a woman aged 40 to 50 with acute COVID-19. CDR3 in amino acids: CASSETRTVNYGYTF. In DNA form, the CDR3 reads TGTGCCAGCAGCGAAACCCGGACAGTTAACTATGGCTACACCTTC.